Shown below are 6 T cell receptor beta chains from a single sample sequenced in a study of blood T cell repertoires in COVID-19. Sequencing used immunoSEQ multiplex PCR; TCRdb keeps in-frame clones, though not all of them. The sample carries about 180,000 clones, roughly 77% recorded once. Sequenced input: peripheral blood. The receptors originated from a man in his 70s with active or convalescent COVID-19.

This CDR3 is CASSRTGGGADNIQYF. The CDR3, as DNA: TGTGCCAGCAGCCGTACGGGCGGGGGGGCAGATAACATTCAGTACTTC. This chain uses TRBV3-1 (or the pseudogene TRBV3-2) with TRBJ2-4; the match to TRBD2 covers 9 bases. CDR3 size: 16 residues. The V gene's germline CDR1 is LGHDT and CDR2 YNNKEL (reference sequence). Losses at the gene ends were 4 bases for V and 7 bases for J; bases not matched to a gene: 11.

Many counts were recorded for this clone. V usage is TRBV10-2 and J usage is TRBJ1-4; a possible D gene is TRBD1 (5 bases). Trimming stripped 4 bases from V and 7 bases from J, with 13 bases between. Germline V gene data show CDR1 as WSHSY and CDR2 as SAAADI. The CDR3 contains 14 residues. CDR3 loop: CASSAGGYGEKLFF. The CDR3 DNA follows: TGCGCCAGCAGTGCCGGGGGTTATGGTGAAAAACTGTTTTTT.

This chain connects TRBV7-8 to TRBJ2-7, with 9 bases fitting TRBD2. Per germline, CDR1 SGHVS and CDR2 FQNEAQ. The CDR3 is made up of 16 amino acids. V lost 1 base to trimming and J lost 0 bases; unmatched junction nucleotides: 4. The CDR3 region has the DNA TGTGCCAGCAGCTTAGGGCCTAGCGGGAACTCCTACGAGCAGTACTTC. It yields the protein CASSLGPSGNSYEQYF.

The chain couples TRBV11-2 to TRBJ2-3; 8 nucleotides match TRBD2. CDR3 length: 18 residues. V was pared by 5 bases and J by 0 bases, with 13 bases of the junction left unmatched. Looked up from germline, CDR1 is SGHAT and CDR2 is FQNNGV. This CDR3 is CASSLLKSGGSSTDTQYF. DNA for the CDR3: TGTGCCAGCAGCCTATTAAAGTCGGGGGGGTCAAGCACAGATACGCAGTATTTT.

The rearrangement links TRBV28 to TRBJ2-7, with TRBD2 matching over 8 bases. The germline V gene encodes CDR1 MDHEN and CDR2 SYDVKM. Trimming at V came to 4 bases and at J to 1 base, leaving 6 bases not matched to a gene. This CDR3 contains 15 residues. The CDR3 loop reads CASSSPSGWSYEQYF. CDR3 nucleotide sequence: TGTGCCAGCAGTTCCCCTAGCGGGTGGTCCTACGAGCAGTACTTC.

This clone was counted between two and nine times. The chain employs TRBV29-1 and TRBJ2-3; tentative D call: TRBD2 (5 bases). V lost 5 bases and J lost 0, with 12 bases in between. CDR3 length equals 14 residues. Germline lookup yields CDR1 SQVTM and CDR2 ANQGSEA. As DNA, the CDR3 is TGCAGCGTTTCAGCCGAGCGGAGCACAGATACGCAGTATTTT. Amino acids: CSVSAERSTDTQYF.